This T cell receptor (beta chain) was recovered during a study of T cell responses to AZD1222 COVID-19 vaccine. Broader study findings: Of spike-specific TCRs, nearly half reportedly target regions left unmutated in variants. At baseline, seropositivity was found in only a handful of AZD1222 recipients. Spike-specific TCR breadth and depth both grew after two AZD1222 doses. Donors were mostly white British, more females; clonal diversity possibly underestimated.

The protocol was immunoSEQ multiplex PCR, while the TCRdb copy is restricted to in-frame clones and leaves out a portion. The top ten clones hold around 20% of a sample with nearly 110,000 clones, approximately 90% of them seen once. The V gene lost 5 bases and the J gene lost 2 bases, with 12 bases spanning the gap. From germline, CDR1 is SGHVS and CDR2 FNYEAQ. The CDR3 spans 14 residues. In regard to this clone: What it recognizes is unknown.

This TCR was sampled from an adult in good health. The material sequenced was peripheral blood, taken on day 0 of AZD1222 vaccination. The chain uses TRBV7-6 and TRBJ1-2; D is possibly TRBD1 (5 bases). The CDR3 bases are TGTGCCAGCAGCCCCCGGGGCCCCAACTATGGCTACACCTTC. The encoded protein is CASSPRGPNYGYTF.